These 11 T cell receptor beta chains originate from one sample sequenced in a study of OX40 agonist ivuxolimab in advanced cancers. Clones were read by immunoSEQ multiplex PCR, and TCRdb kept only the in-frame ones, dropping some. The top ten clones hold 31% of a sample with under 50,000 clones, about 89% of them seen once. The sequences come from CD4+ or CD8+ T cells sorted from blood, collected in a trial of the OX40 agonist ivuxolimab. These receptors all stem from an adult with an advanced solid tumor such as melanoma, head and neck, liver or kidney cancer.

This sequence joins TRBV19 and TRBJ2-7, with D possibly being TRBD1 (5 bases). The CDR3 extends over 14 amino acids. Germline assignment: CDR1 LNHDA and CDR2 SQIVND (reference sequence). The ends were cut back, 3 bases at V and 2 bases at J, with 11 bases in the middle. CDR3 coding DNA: TGTGCCAGTAGTATCACCGCAGGGCCCTACGAGCAGTACTTC. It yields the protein CASSITAGPYEQYF.

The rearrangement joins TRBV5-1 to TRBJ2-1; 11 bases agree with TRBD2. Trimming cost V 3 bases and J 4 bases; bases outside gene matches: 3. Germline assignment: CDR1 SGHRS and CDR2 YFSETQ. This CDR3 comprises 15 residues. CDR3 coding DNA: TGCGCCAGCAGCTCTAGCGGGAGGCGTTACAATGAGCAGTTCTTC. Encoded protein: CASSSSGRRYNEQFF.

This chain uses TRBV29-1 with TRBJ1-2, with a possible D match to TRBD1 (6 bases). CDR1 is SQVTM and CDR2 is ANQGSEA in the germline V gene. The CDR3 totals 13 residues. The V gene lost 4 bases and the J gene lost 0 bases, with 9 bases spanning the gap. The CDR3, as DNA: TGCAGCGTTGCAGGGGCGGCTAACTATGGCTACACCTTC. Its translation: CSVAGAANYGYTF.

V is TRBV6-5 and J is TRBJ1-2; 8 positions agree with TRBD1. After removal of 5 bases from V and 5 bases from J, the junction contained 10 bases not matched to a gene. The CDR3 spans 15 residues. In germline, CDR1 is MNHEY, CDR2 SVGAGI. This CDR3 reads CASSPGTGPTYGYTF. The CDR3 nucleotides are TGTGCCAGCAGTCCGGGGACAGGTCCAACTTATGGCTACACCTTC.

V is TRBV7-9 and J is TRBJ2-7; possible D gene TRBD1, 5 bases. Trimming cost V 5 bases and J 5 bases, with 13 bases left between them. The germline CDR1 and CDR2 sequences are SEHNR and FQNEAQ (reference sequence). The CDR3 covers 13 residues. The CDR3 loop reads CASSLTGADEQYF. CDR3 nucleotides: TGTGCCAGCAGCCTAACTGGGGCGGACGAGCAGTACTTC.

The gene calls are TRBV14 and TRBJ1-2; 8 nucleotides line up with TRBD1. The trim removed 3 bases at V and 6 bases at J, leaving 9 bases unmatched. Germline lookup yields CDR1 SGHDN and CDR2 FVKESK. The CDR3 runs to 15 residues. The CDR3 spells CASSHETGGPDGYTF. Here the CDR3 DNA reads TGTGCCAGCAGCCACGAAACAGGGGGGCCTGATGGCTACACCTTC.

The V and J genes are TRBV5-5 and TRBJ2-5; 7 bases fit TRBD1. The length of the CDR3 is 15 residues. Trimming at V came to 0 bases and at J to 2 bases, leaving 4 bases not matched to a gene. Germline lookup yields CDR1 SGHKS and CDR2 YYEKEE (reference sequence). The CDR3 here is CASSLVRRGQETQYF. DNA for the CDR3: TGTGCCAGCAGCTTGGTACGCAGGGGGCAAGAGACCCAGTACTTC. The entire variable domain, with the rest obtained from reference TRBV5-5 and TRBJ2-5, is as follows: DAGVTQSPTHLIKTRGQQVTLRCSPISGHKSVSWYQQVLGQGPQFIFQYYEKEERGRGNFPDRFSARQFPNYSSELNVNALLLGDSALYLCASSLVRRGQETQYFGPGTRLLVL.

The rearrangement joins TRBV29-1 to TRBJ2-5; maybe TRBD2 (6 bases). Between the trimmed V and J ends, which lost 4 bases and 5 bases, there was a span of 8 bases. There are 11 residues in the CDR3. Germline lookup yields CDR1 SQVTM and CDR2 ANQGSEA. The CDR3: CSVGGRETQYF. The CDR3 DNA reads TGCAGCGTTGGAGGGAGGGAGACCCAGTACTTC.

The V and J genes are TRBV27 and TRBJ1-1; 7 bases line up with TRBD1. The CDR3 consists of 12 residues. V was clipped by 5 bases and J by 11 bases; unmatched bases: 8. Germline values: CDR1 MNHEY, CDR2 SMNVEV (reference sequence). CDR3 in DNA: TGTGCCAGCAGTCCGACAGGGAGAGAGGCTTTCTTT. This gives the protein CASSPTGREAFF.

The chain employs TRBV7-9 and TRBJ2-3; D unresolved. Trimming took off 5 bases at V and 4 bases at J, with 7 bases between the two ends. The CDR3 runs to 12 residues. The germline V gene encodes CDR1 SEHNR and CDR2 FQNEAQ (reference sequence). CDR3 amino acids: CASSPRADTQYF. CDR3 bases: TGTGCCAGCAGCCCGCGCGCAGATACGCAGTATTTT. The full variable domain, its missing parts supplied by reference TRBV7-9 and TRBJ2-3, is DTGVSQNPRHKITKRGQNVTFRCDPISEHNRLYWYRQTLGQGPEFLTYFQNEAQLEKSRLLSDRFSAERPKGSFSTLEIQRTEQGDSAMYLCASSPRADTQYFGPGTRLTVL.

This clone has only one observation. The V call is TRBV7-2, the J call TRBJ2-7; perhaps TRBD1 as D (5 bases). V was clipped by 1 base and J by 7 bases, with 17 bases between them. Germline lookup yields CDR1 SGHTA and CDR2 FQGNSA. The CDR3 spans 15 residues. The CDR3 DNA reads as TGTGCCAGCAGCTTAGGTTTGGGGCAGCAACGGGAGCAGTACTTC. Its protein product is CASSLGLGQQREQYF.